Each of the 8 T cell receptor beta chains below was sequenced from the same sample in a study of identical twins. TCRdb re-called the 5' RACE reads with MiXCR, one entry per CDR3 protein. The sample lists 350,000 to 450,000 distinct CDR3 sequences, roughly 18% occurring once. What was sequenced was naive T cells sorted from blood. Every receptor here comes from a man aged 50 or older in good health.

This clonotype was observed a few times. V gene TRBV7-2 combines with J gene TRBJ2-1; the D call may be TRBD1 or TRBD2 (5 bases each). Germline V gene data show CDR1 as SGHTA and CDR2 as FQGNSA. V dropped 10 bases and J dropped 2 bases, with 18 bases sitting between them. This CDR3 is built from 15 residues. The CDR3 bases are TGTGCCACCACCCAGTTGGGGGTCCCCTACAATGAGCAGTTCTTC. Translated: CATTQLGVPYNEQFF.

This clonotype came up a few times. The CDR3 region is CASSFDQNIQYF. The CDR3 nucleotides read TGCGCCAGCAGCTTCGACCAAAACATTCAGTACTTC. The V call is TRBV5-1, the J call TRBJ2-4, with no clear D. Trimming left V 2 bases short and J 5 bases short, with 5 bases between. The CDR3 has 12 residues. Germline V lookup: CDR1 SGHRS, CDR2 YFSETQ.

The J gene is TRBJ1-3, the V gene TRBV6-1; TRBD1 matches at 9 bases. The CDR3 length is 16 residues. The V gene's germline CDR1 is MNHNS and CDR2 SASEGT. Trimming at V came to 6 bases and at J to 2 bases, leaving 8 bases not matched to a gene. CDR3 amino acids: CASRSPGTGTGNTIYF. The CDR3 coding sequence is TGTGCCAGCAGGAGCCCTGGGACAGGGACTGGAAACACCATATATTTT.

About this clonotype itself: No DNA is shown, since the ends of the CDR3 on it are uncertain; the CDR3 is the one TCRdb lists. This chain connects TRBV6-4 to TRBJ1-4; the table assigns TRBD1, which was not confirmed against the DNA. The CDR3 has 16 residues if both end residues are counted. Germline V CDR1 and CDR2: MRHNA, SNTAGT. The CDR3 sequence: CAGERPNSFIMKNCFF.

This clonotype was found a few times. This rearrangement joins TRBV20-1 to TRBJ1-5; D is ambiguous. Germline CDR1 is DFQATT and CDR2 is SNEGSKA (reference sequence). Deletions cut 3 bases from V and 3 bases from J, with 9 bases between. This CDR3 has 13 amino acids. CDR3 sequence: CSASRQNNQPQHF. In DNA form, the CDR3 reads TGCAGTGCTAGTAGGCAGAACAATCAGCCCCAGCATTTT.

This clonotype was found a few times. The V call is TRBV6-5, the J call TRBJ2-7; D is unresolved. CDR3 length: 14 amino acids. In germline, CDR1 is MNHEY, CDR2 SVGAGI. Between the trimmed V and J ends, which lost 0 bases and 2 bases, there was a span of 8 bases. This chain's CDR3 is CASSYSGETYEQYF. The CDR3 nucleotides are TGTGCCAGCAGTTACTCTGGGGAAACCTACGAGCAGTACTTC.

The CDR3 sequence is CSAFRWSGAGMLAYEQYF. The CDR3 nucleotides read TGCAGTGCTTTTAGATGGTCAGGGGCTGGAATGTTGGCCTACGAGCAGTACTTC. The chain is built from TRBV20-1 and TRBJ2-7, with TRBD1 as a possible D gene (6 bases). V lost 5 bases to trimming and J lost 2 bases, with 28 bases between them. From germline, CDR1 is DFQATT and CDR2 SNEGSKA (reference sequence). This CDR3 has 18 residues.

This chain connects TRBV7-2 to TRBJ2-1, with D tentatively TRBD1 (5 bases). The CDR3 has 15 residues. V was clipped by 9 bases and J by 0 bases, with 15 bases between them. From germline, CDR1 is SGHTA and CDR2 FQGNSA. The CDR3 sequence is CASTLTASSYNEQFF. The CDR3 DNA sequence: TGTGCCAGTACGTTGACAGCTAGCTCCTACAATGAGCAGTTCTTC.